This T cell receptor (beta chain) derives from a study of early T cells in non-severe SARS-CoV-2 infection. TCRdb called the 5' RACE reads again in MiXCR, with one record for every CDR3 protein. The sample holds approximately 42,000 distinct CDR3 sequences, approximately 6.1% seen once. The V gene lost 6 bases and the J gene lost 4 bases, with 12 bases spanning the gap. CDR3 length equals 13 residues. Germline CDR1 reads MNHNY; CDR2 reads SVGAGI (reference sequence). The J gene is TRBJ1-2, the V gene TRBV6-6, with TRBD1 as a possible D gene (5 bases). Sequencing used whole blood. This TCR came from an adult who was a healthcare worker with PCR-confirmed SARS-CoV-2 infection or an uninfected control (not recorded which). The CDR3 here is CASRTGTSYGYTF. In DNA form, the CDR3 reads TGTGCCAGCAGAACCGGGACTAGCTATGGCTACACCTTC.